A single T cell receptor (beta chain) is shown here with its context. The data originate from a study of shared clonotypes between healthy human individuals. The overall study: The donors, a couple of women and three men, were aged 18 to 49.

This table comes from immunoSEQ multiplex PCR, and its TCRdb copy is limited to in-frame clones, with some not included. The sample yields about 2.4 million clones, more than 90% seen once. The CDR3 totals 15 residues. V was shortened by 9 bases and J by 1 base, with 15 bases between the two germline ends. From germline, CDR1 is SNHLY and CDR2 FYNNEI. Sample: naive CD4+ T cells sorted from blood. Subset noted: CD45RA+ positively selected. The receptor's source is a man aged 18 to 35 in good health. The rearrangement joins TRBV2 to TRBJ2-2; D is tentatively TRBD1 or TRBD2 (5 bases each). The CDR3 nucleotides are TGTGCCAGTGGCTACGGGGCCCTGAACACCGGGGAGCTGTTTTTT. Translated, it gives CASGYGALNTGELFF.